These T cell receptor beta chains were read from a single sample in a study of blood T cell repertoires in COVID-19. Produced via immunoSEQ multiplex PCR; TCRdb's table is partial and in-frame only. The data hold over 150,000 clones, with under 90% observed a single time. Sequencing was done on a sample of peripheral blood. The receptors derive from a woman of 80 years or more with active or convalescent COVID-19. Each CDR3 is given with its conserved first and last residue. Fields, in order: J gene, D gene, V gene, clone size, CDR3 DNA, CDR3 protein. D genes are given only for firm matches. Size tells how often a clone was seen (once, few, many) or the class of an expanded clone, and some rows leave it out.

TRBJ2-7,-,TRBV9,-,TGTGCCAGCAGCGTAGAGGCCGGTAGGAGCTCCTACGAGCAGTACTTC,CASSVEAGRSSYEQYF
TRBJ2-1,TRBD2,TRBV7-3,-,TGTGCCAGCAGCGCCGCCGGGACTAGCGGCCATGGTGAGCAGTTCTTC,CASSAAGTSGHGEQFF
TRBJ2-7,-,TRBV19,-,TGTGCCAGTAGTATCCGAGGGAGTTCCACCGAGCAGTACTTC,CASSIRGSSTEQYF
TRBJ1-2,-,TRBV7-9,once,TGTGCCAGCAGCTTAGCGGAGAAAAGCTATGGCTACACCTTC,CASSLAEKSYGYTF
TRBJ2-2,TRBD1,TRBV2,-,TGTGCCAGCAGATACGGGACAGGGGTGTCCACCGGGGAGCTGTTTTTT,CASRYGTGVSTGELFF
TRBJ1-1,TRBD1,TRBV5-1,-,TGCGCCAGCAGCTTGGAGGGGGCTGTGAACACTGAAGCTTTCTTT,CASSLEGAVNTEAFF
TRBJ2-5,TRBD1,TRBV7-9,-,TGTGCCAGCAGCCGGCCGCCGGGACAGAAGTACTTC,CASSRPPGQKYF
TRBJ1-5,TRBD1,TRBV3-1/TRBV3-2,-,TGTGCCAGCAGCCTTACAGGGGGACAGCCCCAGCATTTT,CASSLTGGQPQHF
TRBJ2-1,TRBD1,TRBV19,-,TGTGCCAGTAGTCCCGGGACAGCTTCCTACAATGAGCAGTTCTTC,CASSPGTASYNEQFF
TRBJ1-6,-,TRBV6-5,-,TGTGCCAGCAGTTACGGGGGGAATCGTTCACCCCTCCACTTT,CASSYGGNRSPLHF
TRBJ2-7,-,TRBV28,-,TGTGCCAGCAGCCTCCTTATATACGAGCAGTACTTC,CASSLLIYEQYF
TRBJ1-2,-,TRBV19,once,TGTGCCAGTAGTCCTACCCTAAACTATGGCTACACCTTC,CASSPTLNYGYTF
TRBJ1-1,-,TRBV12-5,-,TGTGCTAGTGGTTTGGTACGCTTAACGGGTTTGAACACTGAAGCTTTCTTT,CASGLVRLTGLNTEAFF
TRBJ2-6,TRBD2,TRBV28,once,TGTGCCAGCAGTTTCGGGGGGGCCGGGGCCAACGTCCTGACTTTC,CASSFGGAGANVLTF
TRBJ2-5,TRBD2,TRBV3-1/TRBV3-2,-,TGTGCCAGCAGCTTCACAAGCGGGAGGGCCGCTGAGACCCAGTACTTC,CASSFTSGRAAETQYF
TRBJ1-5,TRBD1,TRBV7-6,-,TGTGCCAGCAGCCCCAGGACAGGGGGCGCTCAGCCCCAGCATTTT,CASSPRTGGAQPQHF
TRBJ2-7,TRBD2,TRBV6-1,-,TGTGCCAGCAGTGAATACGGACTAGCGGGAAAATACGAGCAGTACTTC,CASSEYGLAGKYEQYF
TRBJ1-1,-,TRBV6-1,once,TGTGCCAGCAGTGAGATCCAAGGAGGGCAGAACGAAGCTTTCTTT,CASSEIQGGQNEAFF
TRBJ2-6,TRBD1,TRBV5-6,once,TGTGCCAGCAGCGAGCTACTCGGGACAGGAATATCTGGGGCCAACGTCCTGACTTTC,CASSELLGTGISGANVLTF
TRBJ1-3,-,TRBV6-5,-,TGTGCCAGCAGTTACGCTCGGGAATCTGGAAACACCATATATTTT,CASSYARESGNTIYF
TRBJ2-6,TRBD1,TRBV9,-,TGTGCCAGCAGCGTAGTCCCCGGGACAGGGAGTTCTGGGGCCAACGTCCTGACTTTC,CASSVVPGTGSSGANVLTF
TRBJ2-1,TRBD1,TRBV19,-,TGTGCCAGTAGTATCTCGACAGGGGTAAGGCATGAGCAGTTCTTC,CASSISTGVRHEQFF
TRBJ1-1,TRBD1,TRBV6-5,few,TGTGCCAGCTCCCTGAACCGGGACAGGGACACTGAAGCTTTCTTT,CASSLNRDRDTEAFF
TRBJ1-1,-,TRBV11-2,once,TGTGCCAGCACCTGGGGGGACTTGAATACTGAAGCTTTCTTT,CASTWGDLNTEAFF
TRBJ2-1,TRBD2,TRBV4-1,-,TGCGCCAGCAGCCAAGAGAGGTTGAGGACCTCCGGGACTAGCGGGAGTCAAGGTGAGCAGTTCTTC,CASSQERLRTSGTSGSQGEQFF
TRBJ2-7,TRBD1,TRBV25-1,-,TGTGCCAGCAGCCCACAACCCGGGACAGGGGTCCCCTACGAGCAGTACTTC,CASSPQPGTGVPYEQYF